A single sample is the source of the 9 T cell receptor beta chains below, sequenced in a study of cytomegalovirus exposure and HLA in healthy donors. Use of 60 Vbeta and 13 Jbeta primers characterized the PCR. Using immunoSEQ multiplex PCR, the repertoire was profiled, and TCRdb retains in-frame clones only, with some absent. The sample's table shows tens of thousands of clones. The sample comprised PBMCs. Source of these receptors: a man aged 25-45 years in good health and CMV-seronegative.

This chain uses TRBV5-1 with TRBJ1-6, with 9 bases lining up with TRBD1. CDR3 size: 15 residues. The V and J ends lost 4 bases and 6 bases, in that order; junction bases with no gene match: 5. Looked up from germline, CDR1 is SGHRS and CDR2 is YFSETQ. DNA of the CDR3: TGCGCCAGCAGCACCGGGACAGGGTCTAATTCACCCCTCCACTTT. This gives the protein CASSTGTGSNSPLHF.

The rearrangement uses TRBV28 and TRBJ1-1; 7 nucleotides line up with TRBD1. Trimming took 5 bases from V and 11 from J; bases not matched to a gene: 14. Germline V gene sequence: CDR1 MDHEN, CDR2 SYDVKM. The CDR3 runs to 14 residues. The CDR3 DNA follows: TGTGCCAGCAGTCCGACAGGGCCCGGTTCGTTGGCTTTCTTT. This encodes CASSPTGPGSLAFF.

The rearrangement uses TRBV4-1 and TRBJ1-1; no firm D call. This CDR3 spans 14 amino acids. Germline lookup yields CDR1 MGHRA and CDR2 YSYEKL. V was clipped by 0 bases and J by 5 bases, with 10 bases between them. CDR3 in amino acids: CASSQDREGTEAFF. DNA for the CDR3: TGCGCCAGCAGCCAAGATCGGGAGGGAACTGAAGCTTTCTTT.

This sequence joins TRBV5-1 and TRBJ1-1; D unclear. Germline assignment: CDR1 SGHRS and CDR2 YFSETQ. CDR3 length equals 13 residues. Trimming left V 6 bases short and J 5 bases short, with 14 bases between. The CDR3 reads CASNREEGTEAFF. The CDR3 DNA reads as TGCGCCAGCAACCGGGAAGAGGGTACTGAAGCTTTCTTT.

This rearrangement joins TRBV27 to TRBJ2-7, with D tentatively TRBD2 (5 bases). CDR1 and CDR2 from the germline V gene are MNHEY and SMNVEV (reference sequence). The CDR3 consists of 15 residues. V dropped 6 bases and J dropped 0 bases, with 15 bases sitting between them. CDR3 amino acids: CASSPLPGTSYEQYF. CDR3 nucleotide sequence: TGTGCCAGCAGCCCCCTGCCGGGAACCTCCTACGAGCAGTACTTC.

The chain recombines TRBV5-5 with TRBJ2-7; D is undetermined. The germline V gene encodes CDR1 SGHKS and CDR2 YYEKEE (reference sequence). CDR3 length equals 12 residues. With 3 bases removed from V and 6 bases from J, the gap between germline ends came to 10 bases. This CDR3 is CASSSVSGEQYF. The CDR3 nucleotides read TGTGCCAGCAGCTCTGTTTCAGGCGAGCAGTACTTC.

The rearrangement links TRBV13 to TRBJ2-2, with 12 bases fitting TRBD2. CDR3 size: 19 residues. J lost 3 bases, V lost 3 bases, and 11 bases had no gene match. CDR1 and CDR2 (germline): PRHDT, FYEKMQ (reference sequence). The CDR3: CASSFPSGRAPIYTGELFF. CDR3 nucleotides: TGTGCCAGCAGCTTCCCTAGCGGGAGGGCCCCTATTTACACCGGGGAGCTGTTTTTT.

The gene calls are TRBV7-8 and TRBJ2-7; 8 bases agree with TRBD1. V shed 4 bases and J 0 bases; nucleotides not matched to a gene: 14. From germline, CDR1 is SGHVS and CDR2 FQNEAQ. The CDR3 sequence is 18 residues long. The CDR3 nucleotides are TGTGCCAGCAGCTCCACAGGGGGATCTGTCCCTAGCTCCTACGAGCAGTACTTC. Its protein is CASSSTGGSVPSSYEQYF.

The chain carries TRBV27 and TRBJ2-6; a weak D match, TRBD2 (6 bases). From germline, CDR1 is MNHEY and CDR2 SMNVEV (reference sequence). This CDR3 contains 14 residues. V was cut by 6 bases and J by 3 bases, with 9 bases left in between. CDR3 sequence (DNA): TGTGCCAGCAGGCGGGGTCATGGGGCCAACGTCCTGACTTTC. This gives the protein CASRRGHGANVLTF. Based on the CDR3 plus reference TRBV27 and TRBJ2-6, the full variable domain is EAQVTQNPRYLITVTGKKLTVTCSQNMNHEYMSWYRQDPGLGLRQIYYSMNVEVTDKGDVPEGYKVSRKEKRNFPLILESPSPNQTSLYFCASRRGHGANVLTFGAGSRLTVL.